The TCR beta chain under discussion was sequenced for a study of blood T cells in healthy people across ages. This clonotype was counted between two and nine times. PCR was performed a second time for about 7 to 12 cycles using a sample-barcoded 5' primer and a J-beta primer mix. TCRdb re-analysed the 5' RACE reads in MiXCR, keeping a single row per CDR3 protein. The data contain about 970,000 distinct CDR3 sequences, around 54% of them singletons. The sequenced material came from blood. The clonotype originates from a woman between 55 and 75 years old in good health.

CDR3 loop: CSVKAVGVGEQFF. The DNA for the CDR3 is TGCAGCGTTAAGGCAGTTGGGGTAGGGGAGCAGTTCTTC. V and J are TRBV29-1 and TRBJ2-1; D not certain. This CDR3 is 13 amino acids long. Germline V gives CDR1 SQVTM, CDR2 ANQGSEA. Trimming pared 5 bases from V and 10 bases from J, leaving 18 bases between.